These 15 T cell receptor beta chains came from one sample sequenced in a study of blood T cell repertoires in COVID-19. Generated by immunoSEQ multiplex PCR, the TCRdb table keeps only in-frame clones and is missing some. The sample shows some 100,000 clones, around 92% of them seen only once. Input material: peripheral blood. The receptors were gathered from a woman in her fifties or sixties with active COVID-19.

V usage is TRBV5-4 and J usage is TRBJ1-2; D perhaps matches TRBD1 (6 bases). With 4 bases removed from V and 1 base from J, the gap between germline ends came to 11 bases. The CDR3 contains 14 residues. Germline CDR1 is SGHNT and CDR2 is YYREEE (reference sequence). CDR3 amino acids: CASSDRTDNYGYTF. CDR3 coding DNA: TGTGCCAGCAGCGACCGGACAGATAACTATGGCTACACCTTC.

This chain connects TRBV29-1 to TRBJ2-1; TRBD1 might be the D (6 bases). Germline V CDR1 and CDR2: SQVTM, ANQGSEA. Between the trimmed V and J ends, which lost 4 bases and 6 bases, there was a span of 10 bases. The CDR3 totals 12 residues. The CDR3 DNA is TGCAGCGTTGGGGGGCAACTCAATGAGCAGTTCTTC. It codes for CSVGGQLNEQFF.

V gene TRBV7-2 combines with J gene TRBJ2-3, with TRBD2 matching 13 bases. The CDR3 extends over 15 amino acids. Losses at the gene ends were 4 bases for V and 6 bases for J; bases not matched to a gene: 4. Germline CDR1 reads SGHTA; CDR2 reads FQGNSA. CDR3 nucleotides: TGTGCCAGCAGCTCGGGACTAGCGGGGTCGGATACGCAGTATTTT. Residues: CASSSGLAGSDTQYF.

V and J are TRBV4-3 and TRBJ2-3; D is perhaps TRBD1 (6 bases). The ends were cut back, 1 base at V and 5 bases at J, with 10 bases in the middle. Germline values: CDR1 LGHNA, CDR2 YSLEER. The CDR3 runs 14 residues. CDR3 region: CASSQVPGVDTQYF. The CDR3, as DNA: TGCGCCAGCAGCCAAGTCCCAGGGGTAGATACGCAGTATTTT.

The chain joins TRBV19 to TRBJ2-1; 7 bases are a match to TRBD2. Trimming cost V 9 bases and J 2 bases; bases outside gene matches: 4. Germline V lookup: CDR1 LNHDA, CDR2 SQIVND (reference sequence). This CDR3 contains 13 residues. CDR3 nucleotide sequence: TGTGCCAGCGGGAGGCCCGCCTACAATGAGCAGTTCTTC. It translates to CASGRPAYNEQFF.

This chain uses TRBV6-5 with TRBJ1-2, with TRBD1 identical over 7 bases. Germline V gives CDR1 MNHEY, CDR2 SVGAGI. The J segment lost 0 bases and the V segment lost 10 bases, leaving 8 bases of the junction unmatched. This CDR3 region has 14 residues. The DNA of the CDR3 is TGTGCCACCTTACAACAGGGGACTAACTATGGCTACACCTTC. As protein: CATLQQGTNYGYTF.

V gene TRBV6-6 combines with J gene TRBJ1-5; 10 bases are shared with TRBD1. The CDR3 has 16 residues. With 0 bases clipped from V and 5 bases from J, the junction kept 4 bases outside the gene matches. Germline assignment: CDR1 MNHNY and CDR2 SVGAGI (reference sequence). The CDR3 protein is CASSYSGQGPYQPQHF. DNA for the CDR3: TGTGCCAGCAGTTACTCGGGACAGGGGCCCTATCAGCCCCAGCATTTT.

The chain joins TRBV7-2 to TRBJ2-7; unclear D gene. CDR1 and CDR2 (germline): SGHTA, FQGNSA. The CDR3 is 15 residues long. V was cut by 1 base and J by 1 base, with 11 bases left in between. The CDR3 DNA sequence: TGTGCCAGCAGCTTAGTTTTCGGTGCGTCCTACGAGCAGTACTTC. Translating gives CASSLVFGASYEQYF.

V and J are TRBV6-6 and TRBJ1-1, with D perhaps matching TRBD1 (6 bases). Trimming cost V 5 bases and J 1 base, with 14 bases left between them. Germline assignment: CDR1 MNHNY and CDR2 SVGAGI (reference sequence). The length of the CDR3 is 15 residues. CDR3 protein: CASSTQTGKNTEAFF. Written as DNA, the CDR3 is TGTGCCAGCAGTACCCAGACAGGAAAGAACACTGAAGCTTTCTTT.

This chain links TRBV5-5 with TRBJ2-3; D is uncertain. Germline V lookup: CDR1 SGHKS, CDR2 YYEKEE (reference sequence). This CDR3 region has 13 residues. V shed 1 base and J shed 2 bases, with 5 bases lying between them. The CDR3 is CASSLFFTDTQYF. The CDR3 nucleotides read TGTGCCAGCAGCTTGTTCTTCACAGATACGCAGTATTTT. Complete variable domain (other parts from reference TRBV5-5 and TRBJ2-3): DAGVTQSPTHLIKTRGQQVTLRCSPISGHKSVSWYQQVLGQGPQFIFQYYEKEERGRGNFPDRFSARQFPNYSSELNVNALLLGDSALYLCASSLFFTDTQYFGPGTRLTVL.

The chain combines TRBV3-1 (or the pseudogene TRBV3-2) with TRBJ2-1; possibly TRBD1 for D (6 bases). Trimming shortened V by 0 bases and J by 0 bases, and 9 bases separated the two germline ends. The CDR3 spans 16 residues. Germline V gene data show CDR1 as LGHDT and CDR2 as YNNKEL (reference sequence). CDR3 coding DNA: TGTGCCAGCAGCCAAGATGGGGGCCTCTCCTACAATGAGCAGTTCTTC. This gives the protein CASSQDGGLSYNEQFF.

The V and J genes are TRBV12-3 or TRBV12-4 and TRBJ1-2; possible D gene TRBD1, 5 bases. Trimming cost V 5 bases and J 4 bases, with 11 bases left between them. The CDR3 has 13 residues. The CDR3 nucleotides read TGTGCCAGCAGTCCGGGGGAGGGCTATGGCTACACCTTC. It encodes CASSPGEGYGYTF.

The chain uses TRBV19 and TRBJ1-3; D is unresolved. The CDR3 is made up of 16 amino acids. V lost 2 bases and J 3 bases, leaving 14 bases between the germline ends. Germline CDR1 reads LNHDA; CDR2 reads SQIVND (reference sequence). CDR3 protein: CASSIITPGGGNTIYF. The CDR3 nucleotides read TGTGCCAGTAGTATAATTACCCCCGGTGGTGGAAACACCATATATTTT.

V is TRBV5-4 and J is TRBJ1-6; tentative D call: TRBD1 (6 bases). There are 15 residues in the CDR3. V shed 4 bases and J shed 6 bases, with 14 bases lying between them. The germline V gene encodes CDR1 SGHNT and CDR2 YYREEE (reference sequence). The CDR3 region has the DNA TGTGCCAGCAGCACGAGACAGGCAGCTAATTCACCCCTCCACTTT. This codes for CASSTRQAANSPLHF. The full variable domain, rest sourced from reference TRBV5-4 and TRBJ1-6, is ETGVTQSPTHLIKTRGQQVTLRCSSQSGHNTVSWYQQALGQGPQFIFQYYREEENGRGNFPPRFSGLQFPNYSSELNVNALELDDSALYLCASSTRQAANSPLHFGNGTRLTVT.

The gene calls are TRBV19 and TRBJ2-1; TRBD1 matches 7 bases. Germline CDR1 reads LNHDA; CDR2 reads SQIVND (reference sequence). Trimming at V came to 6 bases and at J to 3 bases, leaving 5 bases not matched to a gene. The CDR3 is 14 amino acids. CDR3 nucleotides: TGTGCCAGTAGCCCGGGACAGATCTACAATGAGCAGTTCTTC. It encodes CASSPGQIYNEQFF.